The T cell receptor (beta chain) described here comes from a study of PD-1 blockade in classical Hodgkin lymphoma. Points from the study as a whole: By C4D1, diversity of CD4+ TCRs had risen significantly, whereas that of CD8+ TCRs had not. Initiation of nivolumab under 1 year after ASCT led to exclusion of patients. As was reported, newly diagnosed patients showed lower baseline TCR diversity than healthy donors did.

Worth noting for this clone: Its cognate antigen is unknown.

Some clones are missing from TCRdb's copy, which holds only in-frame ones; the method was immunoSEQ multiplex PCR. The table lists about 25,000 clones, approximately 90% of them singletons. Following autologous stem cell transplantation, relapse occurred in every patient, and exposure to brentuximab vedotin varied. The study recorded best responses of complete response, partial response or progressive disease. With V trimmed by 4 bases and J by 2 bases, 13 bases remained unmatched. This CDR3 has 19 residues. Per the germline V gene, CDR1 is LGHNA and CDR2 is YNFKEQ. The gene calls are TRBV4-2 and TRBJ2-1; 11 bases align to TRBD2. Sequencing used peripheral blood mononuclear cells (PBMCs), obtained at baseline. The sequence was obtained from a human donor with classical Hodgkin lymphoma. The CDR3 bases are TGTGCCAGCAGCCGACAGGTCTTAGCGGGGGGGCTGACCTACAATGAGCAGTTCTTC. It encodes CASSRQVLAGGLTYNEQFF.